This TCR beta chain was profiled in a study of blood T cell repertoires in COVID-19. The CDR3 covers 15 residues. Germline CDR1 and CDR2: KGHSH and LQKENI. Deletions cut 4 bases from V and 2 bases from J, with 14 bases between. Methods used by the authors: Counts of nucleated cells, estimated from reference gene primer amplification, were obtained. Method: immunoSEQ multiplex PCR; TCRdb's copy keeps in-frame clones and lacks some. V and J calls and clone size follow that table, whereas D and trimming were derived from the DNA. The sample contains 310,000 or so clones, roughly 90% of which appear only once.

The chain recombines TRBV18 with TRBJ1-1; D ambiguous. The sample comprised peripheral blood. The receptor comes from a woman between 45 and 65 years old with active or convalescent COVID-19. CDR3 region: CASSRMREFNTEAFF. CDR3 bases: TGTGCCAGCTCACGAATGCGGGAATTCAACACTGAAGCTTTCTTT.